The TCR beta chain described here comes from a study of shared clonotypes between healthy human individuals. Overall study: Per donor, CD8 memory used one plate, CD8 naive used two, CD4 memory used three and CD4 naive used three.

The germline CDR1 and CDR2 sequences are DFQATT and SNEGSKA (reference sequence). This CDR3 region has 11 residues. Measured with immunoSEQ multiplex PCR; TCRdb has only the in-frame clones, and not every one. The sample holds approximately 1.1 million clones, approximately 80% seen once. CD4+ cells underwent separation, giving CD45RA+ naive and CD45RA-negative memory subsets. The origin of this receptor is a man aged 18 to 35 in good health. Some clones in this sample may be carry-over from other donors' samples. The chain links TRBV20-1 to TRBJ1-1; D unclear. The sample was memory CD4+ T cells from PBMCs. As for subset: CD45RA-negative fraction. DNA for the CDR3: TGCTCAAAACCCAGTGGCACTGAAGCTTTCTTT. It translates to CSKPSGTEAFF.